This TCR beta chain was documented in a study of cytomegalovirus exposure and HLA in healthy donors. Study-wide context: The early release's HLA-typed donors yielded about 85 million unique TCRs.

This CDR3 has 12 amino acids. V dropped 4 bases and J dropped 2 bases, with 5 bases sitting between them. CDR1 SGHRS and CDR2 YFSETQ come from the germline V gene. The PCR used 60 Vbeta and 13 Jbeta primers. Clones were read by immunoSEQ multiplex PCR, and TCRdb kept only the in-frame ones, dropping some. The table shows about 210,000 clones, with under 85% occurring only once. General study findings and limits: Most TCR sequences were rare, but some public TCRs occurred in many donors. Reportedly, fewer N-insertions than the 666-donor mean appeared in an Asian-associated ancestry cluster in a later analysis.

This clone was counted a few times. Its antigen is unidentified. The material sequenced was PBMCs. The receptor was derived from a woman aged 50 to 60 in good health and CMV-seropositive. This chain links TRBV5-1 with TRBJ2-3; D not resolved. CDR3 coding DNA: TGCGCCAGCAGCCCCAACACAGATACGCAGTATTTT. Its protein product is CASSPNTDTQYF.